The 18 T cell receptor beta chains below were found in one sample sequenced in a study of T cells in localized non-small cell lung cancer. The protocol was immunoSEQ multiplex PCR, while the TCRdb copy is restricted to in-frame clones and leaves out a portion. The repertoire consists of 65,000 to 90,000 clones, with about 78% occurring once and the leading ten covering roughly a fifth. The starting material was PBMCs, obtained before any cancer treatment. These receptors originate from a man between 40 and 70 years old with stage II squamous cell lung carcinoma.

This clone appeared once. The CDR3 sequence: CASSGQGVRQETQYF. DNA of the CDR3: TGTGCCAGTAGCGGACAGGGGGTAAGGCAAGAGACCCAGTACTTC. This rearrangement joins TRBV19 to TRBJ2-5; 10 bases agree with TRBD1. The CDR3 length is 15 residues. V lost 6 bases to trimming and J lost 2 bases; unmatched junction nucleotides: 6. The germline CDR1 and CDR2 sequences are LNHDA and SQIVND (reference sequence).

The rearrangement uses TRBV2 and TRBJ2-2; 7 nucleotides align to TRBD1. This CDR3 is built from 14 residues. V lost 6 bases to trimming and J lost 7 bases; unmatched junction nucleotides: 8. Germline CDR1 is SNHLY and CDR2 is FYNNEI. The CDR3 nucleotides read TGTGCCAGCAGGGCCGGGACAGTAAGCGGGGAGCTGTTTTTT. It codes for CASRAGTVSGELFF.

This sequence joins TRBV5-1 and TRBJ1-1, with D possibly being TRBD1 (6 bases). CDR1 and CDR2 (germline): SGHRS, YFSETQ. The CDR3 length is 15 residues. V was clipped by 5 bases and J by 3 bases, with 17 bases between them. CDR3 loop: CASRAGNSGDTEAFF. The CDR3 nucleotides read TGCGCCAGCAGGGCGGGGAATTCAGGGGACACTGAAGCTTTCTTT.

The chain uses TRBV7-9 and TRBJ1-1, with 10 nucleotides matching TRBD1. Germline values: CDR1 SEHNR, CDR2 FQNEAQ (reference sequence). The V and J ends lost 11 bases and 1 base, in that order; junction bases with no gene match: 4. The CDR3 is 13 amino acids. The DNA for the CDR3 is TGTGCCGGGGACAGGGGCCAGAACACTGAAGCTTTCTTT. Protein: CAGDRGQNTEAFF.

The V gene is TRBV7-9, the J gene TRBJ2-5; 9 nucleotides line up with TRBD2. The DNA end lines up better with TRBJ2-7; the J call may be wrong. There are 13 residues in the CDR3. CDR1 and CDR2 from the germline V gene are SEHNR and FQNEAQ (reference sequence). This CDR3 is CASSPGLANEQYF. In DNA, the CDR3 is TGTGCCAGCAGCCCCGGACTAGCGAACGAGCAGTACTTC.

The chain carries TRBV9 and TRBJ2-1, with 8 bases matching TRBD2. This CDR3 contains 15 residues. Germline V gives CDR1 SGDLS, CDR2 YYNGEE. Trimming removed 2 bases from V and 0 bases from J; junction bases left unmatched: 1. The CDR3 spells CASSVSGTSYNEQFF. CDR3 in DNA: TGTGCCAGCAGCGTTAGCGGGACCTCCTACAATGAGCAGTTCTTC.

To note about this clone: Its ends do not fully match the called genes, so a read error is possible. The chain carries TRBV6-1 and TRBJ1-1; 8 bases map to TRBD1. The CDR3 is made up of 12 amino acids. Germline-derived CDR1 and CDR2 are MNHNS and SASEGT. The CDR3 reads CASSDRTGKVIF. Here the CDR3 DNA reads TGTGCCAGCAGTGACCGGACAGGGAAGGTAATCTTT.

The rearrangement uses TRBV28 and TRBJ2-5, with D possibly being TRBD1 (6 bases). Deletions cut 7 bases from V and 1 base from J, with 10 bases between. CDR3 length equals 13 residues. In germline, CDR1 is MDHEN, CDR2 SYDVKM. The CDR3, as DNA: TGTGCCAGCACCGGACAGACCCAAGAGACCCAGTACTTC. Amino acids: CASTGQTQETQYF.

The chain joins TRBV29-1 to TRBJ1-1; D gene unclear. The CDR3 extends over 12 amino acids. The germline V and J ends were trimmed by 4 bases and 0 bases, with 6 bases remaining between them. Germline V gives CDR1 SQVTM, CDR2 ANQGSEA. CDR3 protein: CSVVMLNTEAFF. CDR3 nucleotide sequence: TGCAGCGTTGTGATGCTGAACACTGAAGCTTTCTTT.

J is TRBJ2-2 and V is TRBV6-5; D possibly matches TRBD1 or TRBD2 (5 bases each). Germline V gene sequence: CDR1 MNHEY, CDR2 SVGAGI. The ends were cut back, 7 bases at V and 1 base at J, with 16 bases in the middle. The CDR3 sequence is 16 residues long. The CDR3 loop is CASTYLAGRNTGELFF. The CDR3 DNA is TGTGCCAGCACTTATCTGGCAGGGAGGAACACCGGGGAGCTGTTTTTT.

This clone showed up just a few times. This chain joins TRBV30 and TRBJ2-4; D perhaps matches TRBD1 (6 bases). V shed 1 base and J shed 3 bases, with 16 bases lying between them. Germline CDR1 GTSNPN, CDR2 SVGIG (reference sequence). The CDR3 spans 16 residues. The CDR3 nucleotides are TGTGCCTGGAGTGATGGGAAAGGGGGTAGCAAAAACATTCAGTACTTC. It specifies CAWSDGKGGSKNIQYF.

The CDR3 loop reads CASSGRGRGTEAFF. The CDR3 coding sequence is TGTGCCAGCAGCGGCCGGGGGCGCGGGACTGAAGCTTTCTTT. J is TRBJ1-1 and V is TRBV5-6, with D maybe TRBD1 (6 bases). V gave up 4 bases and J gave up 5 bases, with 15 bases separating them. Per germline, CDR1 SGHDT and CDR2 YYEEEE. CDR3 size: 14 residues.

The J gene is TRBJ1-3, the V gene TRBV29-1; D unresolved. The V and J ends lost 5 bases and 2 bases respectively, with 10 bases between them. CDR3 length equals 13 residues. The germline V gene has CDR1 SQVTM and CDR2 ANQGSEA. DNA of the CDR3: TGCAGCGTTCAAAAGGGAACTGGAAACACCATATATTTT. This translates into CSVQKGTGNTIYF. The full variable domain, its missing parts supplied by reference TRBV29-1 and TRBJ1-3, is SAVISQKPSRDICQRGTSLTIQCQVDSQVTMMFWYRQQPGQSLTLIATANQGSEATYESGFVIDKFPISRPNLTFSTLTVSNMSPEDSSIYLCSVQKGTGNTIYFGEGSWLTVV.

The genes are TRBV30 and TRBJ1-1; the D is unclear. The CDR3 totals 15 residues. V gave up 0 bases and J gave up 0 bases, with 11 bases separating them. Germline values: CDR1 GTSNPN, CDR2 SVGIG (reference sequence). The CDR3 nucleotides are TGTGCCTGGAGTGTTCGGATAGGAATGAACACTGAAGCTTTCTTT. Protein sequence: CAWSVRIGMNTEAFF.

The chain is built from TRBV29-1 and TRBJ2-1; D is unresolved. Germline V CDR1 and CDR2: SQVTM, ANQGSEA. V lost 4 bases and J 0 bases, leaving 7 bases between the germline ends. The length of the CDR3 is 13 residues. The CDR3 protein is CSVVPVSYNEQFF. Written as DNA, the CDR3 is TGCAGCGTTGTTCCGGTCTCCTACAATGAGCAGTTCTTC.

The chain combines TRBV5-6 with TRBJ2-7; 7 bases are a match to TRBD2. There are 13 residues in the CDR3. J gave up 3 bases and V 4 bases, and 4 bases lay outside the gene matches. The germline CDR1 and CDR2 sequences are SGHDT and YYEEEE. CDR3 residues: CASSPGGGYEQYF. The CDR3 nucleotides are TGTGCCAGCAGCCCGGGGGGAGGCTACGAGCAGTACTTC.

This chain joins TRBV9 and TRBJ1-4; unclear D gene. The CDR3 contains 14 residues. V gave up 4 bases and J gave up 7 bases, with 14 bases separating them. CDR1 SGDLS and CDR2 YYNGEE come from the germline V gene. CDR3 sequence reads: CASSPTLGGEKLFF. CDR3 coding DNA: TGTGCCAGCAGCCCGACACTGGGTGGTGAAAAACTGTTTTTT.

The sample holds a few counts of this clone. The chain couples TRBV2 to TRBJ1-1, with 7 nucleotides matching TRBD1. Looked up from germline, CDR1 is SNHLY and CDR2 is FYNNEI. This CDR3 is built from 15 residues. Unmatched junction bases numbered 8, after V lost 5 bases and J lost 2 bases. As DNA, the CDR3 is TGTGCCAGCAGTCCCTCCGGGACAGTCAACACTGAAGCTTTCTTT. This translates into CASSPSGTVNTEAFF. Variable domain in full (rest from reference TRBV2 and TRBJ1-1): EPEVTQTPSHQVTQMGQEVILRCVPISNHLYFYWYRQILGQKVEFLVSFYNNEISEKSEIFDDQFSVERPDGSNFTLKIRSTKLEDSAMYFCASSPSGTVNTEAFFGQGTRLTVV.